The rows below give T cell receptor beta chains drawn from one sample of a study of T cell responses to AZD1222 COVID-19 vaccine. Sequencing was performed with immunoSEQ multiplex PCR; in TCRdb, only in-frame clones are kept and a portion is missing. The sample has 84,000 or so clones, approximately 83% seen once. Sequencing used peripheral blood, obtained on day 0 of AZD1222 vaccination. The receptors shown here come from an adult in good health. CDR3s include the opening cysteine and the closing phenylalanine or tryptophan. A D gene is named only where the DNA matches it firmly. The size field is filled for only some rows; it gives once, few, many or a size class.

CDR3: CASSGQPGSNSPLHF
DNA: TGTGCCAGTAGTGGGCAGCCGGGGTCTAACTCACCCCTCCACTTT
V: TRBV19
size: NA
J: TRBJ1-6
D: NA

CDR3: CASSLGQDPLYEQYF
DNA: TGTGCCAGCAGCCTTGGACAGGACCCGCTCTACGAGCAGTACTTC
V: TRBV4-2
size: few
J: TRBJ2-7
D: TRBD1

CDR3: CATSRPIPQGDEQFF
DNA: TGTGCCACCAGCAGACCAATACCTCAGGGCGATGAGCAGTTCTTC
V: TRBV15
size: NA
J: TRBJ2-1
D: NA

CDR3: CASSARLQPGSSSYEQYF
DNA: TGTGCCAGCAGCGCCCGACTCCAACCGGGATCGAGTTCCTACGAGCAGTACTTC
V: TRBV7-2
size: NA
J: TRBJ2-7
D: NA

CDR3: CASSSPRGGRLGTEAFF
DNA: TGTGCCAGCAGTTCCCCCCGGGGGGGGCGTCTGGGCACTGAAGCTTTCTTT
V: TRBV28
size: once
J: TRBJ1-1
D: NA

CDR3: CASSPIGGVPYEQYF
DNA: TGTGCCAGCAGCCCCATCGGGGGGGTCCCCTACGAGCAGTACTTC
V: TRBV11-2
size: NA
J: TRBJ2-7
D: TRBD2

CDR3: CASTRGNTEAFF
DNA: TGTGCCAGCACCAGGGGGAACACTGAAGCTTTCTTT
V: TRBV3-1/TRBV3-2
size: NA
J: TRBJ1-1
D: NA

CDR3: CASTHLGNYEQYF
DNA: TGTGCCAGCACCCACTTGGGGAACTACGAGCAGTACTTC
V: TRBV28
size: NA
J: TRBJ2-7
D: NA

CDR3: CSAQIGLSSGSGSYNEQFF
DNA: TGCAGCGCCCAGATTGGACTGTCAAGCGGGAGCGGCTCCTACAATGAGCAGTTCTTC
V: TRBV29-1
size: once
J: TRBJ2-1
D: TRBD2

CDR3: CASSQGQGNTGELFF
DNA: TGTGCCAGCAGCCAAGGTCAGGGGAACACCGGGGAGCTGTTTTTT
V: TRBV3-1/TRBV3-2
size: once
J: TRBJ2-2
D: NA

CDR3: CASSLARQLSGNTIYF
DNA: TGTGCCAGCAGCTTAGCTCGACAGCTCTCTGGAAACACCATATATTTT
V: TRBV7-2
size: NA
J: TRBJ1-3
D: NA

CDR3: CASSRGTGLEPQHF
DNA: TGTGCCAGCAGCCGAGGGACAGGGCTCGAGCCCCAGCATTTT
V: TRBV5-6
size: NA
J: TRBJ1-5
D: TRBD1

CDR3: CAWSGSGELAYGYTF
DNA: TGTGCCTGGAGTGGTAGTGGGGAGTTGGCCTATGGCTACACCTTC
V: TRBV30
size: NA
J: TRBJ1-2
D: NA

CDR3: CASSVEGTGLGGNEQFF
DNA: TGTGCCAGCAGCGTAGAGGGGACGGGCCTGGGGGGCAATGAGCAGTTCTTC
V: TRBV9
size: NA
J: TRBJ2-1
D: NA

CDR3: CASSSTTGNYNEQFF
DNA: TGTGCCAGCAGCTCGACAACAGGGAACTACAATGAGCAGTTCTTC
V: TRBV7-2
size: few
J: TRBJ2-1
D: NA

CDR3: CSVDQTGIGANVLTF
DNA: TGCAGCGTAGATCAAACAGGAATTGGGGCCAACGTCCTGACTTTC
V: TRBV29-1
size: once
J: TRBJ2-6
D: NA

CDR3: CASSAGTPVFRETQYF
DNA: TGTGCCAGCAGTGCCGGGACACCGGTTTTTAGAGAGACCCAGTACTTC
V: TRBV6-1
size: NA
J: TRBJ2-5
D: NA

CDR3: CASSLSVRDVQPQHF
DNA: TGTGCCAGCTCACTCTCAGTCAGGGATGTGCAGCCCCAGCATTTT
V: TRBV18
size: NA
J: TRBJ1-5
D: NA

CDR3: CASREEGAGNQPQHF
DNA: TGTGCCAGCCGGGAGGAGGGGGCGGGCAATCAGCCCCAGCATTTT
V: TRBV6-5
size: NA
J: TRBJ1-5
D: TRBD1

CDR3: CASSLNSWNTEAFF
DNA: TGTGCCAGCAGCTTGAACAGCTGGAACACTGAAGCTTTCTTT
V: TRBV11-3
size: NA
J: TRBJ1-1
D: NA

CDR3: CASSYQTGAVETQYF
DNA: TGTGCCAGCAGTTACCAGACAGGGGCTGTAGAGACCCAGTACTTC
V: TRBV28
size: few
J: TRBJ2-5
D: TRBD1

CDR3: CASSPPPNTGELFF
DNA: TGTGCCAGCTCACCACCGCCGAACACCGGGGAGCTGTTTTTT
V: TRBV18
size: once
J: TRBJ2-2
D: NA

CDR3: CASKEAGAGNQPQHF
DNA: TGTGCCAGCAAGGAGGCGGGAGCGGGCAATCAGCCCCAGCATTTT
V: TRBV6-5
size: once
J: TRBJ1-5
D: NA

CDR3: CASSPSGTGGRAEAFF
DNA: TGTGCCAGCAGCCCCTCCGGGACAGGGGGCCGCGCTGAAGCTTTCTTT
V: TRBV11-1
size: few
J: TRBJ1-1
D: TRBD1

CDR3: CASSPTVAGGPRNTQYF
DNA: TGTGCCAGCTCACCAACCGTGGCGGGAGGGCCAAGGAATACGCAGTATTTT
V: TRBV18
size: NA
J: TRBJ2-3
D: TRBD2

CDR3: CASSSDGADTQYF
DNA: TGTGCCAGCAGCTCAGACGGGGCTGATACGCAGTATTTT
V: TRBV7-2
size: NA
J: TRBJ2-3
D: NA

CDR3: CATSRDLRQRDRDGIPQHF
DNA: TGTGCCACCAGCAGAGATCTTCGTCAAAGGGACAGGGACGGCATACCCCAGCATTTT
V: TRBV15
size: NA
J: TRBJ1-5
D: TRBD1

CDR3: CASSHLKPAGWATDTQYF
DNA: TGCGCCAGCAGCCACCTAAAGCCAGCGGGTTGGGCCACAGATACGCAGTATTTT
V: TRBV4-3
size: NA
J: TRBJ2-3
D: NA

CDR3: CASSVVGSGNTIYF
DNA: TGTGCCAGCAGCGTAGTAGGCTCTGGAAACACCATATATTTT
V: TRBV9
size: NA
J: TRBJ1-3
D: NA

CDR3: CASSLSPGWRDGYTF
DNA: TGTGCCAGCAGCTTATCTCCCGGGTGGAGAGATGGCTACACCTTC
V: TRBV7-3
size: NA
J: TRBJ1-2
D: NA

CDR3: CASSLPPGRGQNAGELFF
DNA: TGTGCCAGCAGCTTACCACCCGGGAGGGGGCAAAACGCCGGGGAGCTGTTTTTT
V: TRBV7-9
size: NA
J: TRBJ2-2
D: NA

CDR3: CASSQDPQREGFHEQFF
DNA: TGCGCCAGCAGCCAAGACCCGCAGCGGGAGGGCTTTCATGAGCAGTTCTTC
V: TRBV4-1
size: NA
J: TRBJ2-1
D: TRBD2

CDR3: CASSLVGEGEQFF
DNA: TGTGCCAGCAGCTTAGTCGGCGAGGGGGAGCAGTTCTTC
V: TRBV7-2
size: once
J: TRBJ2-1
D: NA

CDR3: CASSQDPPGRGATNEKLFF
DNA: TGCGCCAGCAGCCAAGATCCCCCAGGGCGCGGCGCAACTAATGAAAAACTGTTTTTT
V: TRBV4-3
size: NA
J: TRBJ1-4
D: NA

CDR3: CSVSSGTGAVEQYF
DNA: TGCAGCGTTAGTTCCGGGACAGGGGCGGTCGAGCAGTACTTC
V: TRBV29-1
size: once
J: TRBJ2-7
D: TRBD1

CDR3: CASSRDGNTGELFF
DNA: TGTGCCAGCAGCCGGGACGGTAACACCGGGGAGCTGTTTTTT
V: TRBV28
size: NA
J: TRBJ2-2
D: NA

CDR3: CASSLGASGRTGELFF
DNA: TGTGCCAGCAGTTTGGGGGCTAGCGGGAGGACCGGGGAGCTGTTTTTT
V: TRBV28
size: NA
J: TRBJ2-2
D: TRBD2

CDR3: CATRAQGANEKLFF
DNA: TGTGCCACCAGGGCCCAGGGCGCTAATGAAAAACTGTTTTTT
V: TRBV15
size: NA
J: TRBJ1-4
D: NA

CDR3: CASSLSPGANVLTF
DNA: TGTGCCAGCAGCTTATCACCTGGGGCCAACGTCCTGACTTTC
V: TRBV7-3
size: NA
J: TRBJ2-6
D: NA

CDR3: CATSAGTGSRYGYTF
DNA: TGTGCCACCAGTGCTGGGACAGGGTCACGCTATGGCTACACCTTC
V: TRBV24-1
size: NA
J: TRBJ1-2
D: TRBD1

CDR3: CSASLSGSSPLHF
DNA: TGCAGTGCTAGTCTCTCCGGCTCATCACCCCTCCACTTT
V: TRBV20-1
size: NA
J: TRBJ1-6
D: NA

CDR3: CASSQDLAGGRYGYTF
DNA: TGTGCCAGCAGCCAAGATTTGGCAGGGGGGAGATATGGCTACACCTTC
V: TRBV3-1/TRBV3-2
size: NA
J: TRBJ1-2
D: TRBD1

CDR3: CASSFTRGPTEAFF
DNA: TGTGCCAGCAGTTTTACCAGGGGGCCGACTGAAGCTTTCTTT
V: TRBV6-5
size: NA
J: TRBJ1-1
D: TRBD1

CDR3: CASSQDGSYEQYF
DNA: TGTGCCAGCAGCCAGGACGGTTCCTACGAGCAGTACTTC
V: TRBV7-3
size: NA
J: TRBJ2-7
D: NA

CDR3: CASSGLSGVMNTEAFF
DNA: TGTGCCAGCAGTGGACTCTCCGGGGTGATGAACACTGAAGCTTTCTTT
V: TRBV6-1
size: NA
J: TRBJ1-1
D: NA

CDR3: CASNLGGQAANQPQHF
DNA: TGTGCCAGCAATCTGGGAGGACAGGCTGCCAATCAGCCCCAGCATTTT
V: TRBV27
size: NA
J: TRBJ1-5
D: TRBD1

CDR3: CASSLGQGNNEQFF
DNA: TGCGCCAGCAGCCTGGGACAGGGAAACAATGAGCAGTTCTTC
V: TRBV5-1
size: once
J: TRBJ2-1
D: TRBD1

CDR3: CASSGPGWSSYEQYF
DNA: TGTGCCAGCAGTGGACCCGGTTGGAGCTCCTACGAGCAGTACTTC
V: TRBV2
size: NA
J: TRBJ2-7
D: NA

CDR3: CASSQREGWDTIYF
DNA: TGTGCCAGCAGCCAACGGGAGGGGTGGGACACCATATATTTT
V: TRBV3-1/TRBV3-2
size: NA
J: TRBJ1-3
D: NA

CDR3: CASSSETSLETQYF
DNA: TGTGCCAGCAGCTCCGAGACTAGCTTGGAGACCCAGTACTTC
V: TRBV11-3
size: NA
J: TRBJ2-5
D: TRBD2

CDR3: CASSSLLRNEQFF
DNA: TGTGCCAGCAGTTCCTTACTACGCAATGAGCAGTTCTTC
V: TRBV6-2/TRBV6-3
size: NA
J: TRBJ2-1
D: NA

CDR3: CASSPANYGYTF
DNA: TGTGCCAGCAGCCCAGCTAACTATGGCTACACCTTC
V: TRBV6-5
size: NA
J: TRBJ1-2
D: NA

CDR3: CANRQSNTEAFF
DNA: TGCGCCAACCGACAGTCGAACACTGAAGCTTTCTTT
V: TRBV10-1
size: NA
J: TRBJ1-1
D: NA

CDR3: CASSLAGVDIQYF
DNA: TGTGCCAGCAGCCTAGCTGGGGTGGACATTCAGTACTTC
V: TRBV28
size: few
J: TRBJ2-4
D: NA